Listed below are T cell receptor beta chains from one sample, sequenced in a study of T cells after yellow fever vaccination. TCRdb reanalysed the 5' RACE reads using MiXCR and keeps one entry per CDR3 protein. The data contain around 65,000 distinct CDR3 sequences, about 6% of them singletons. The sequenced sample was CD4+ T cells sorted from PBMCs, obtained around 15 days after the first yellow fever vaccination. The source of these receptors is a man between 18 and 29 years old who received the YFV17D yellow fever vaccine. The conserved cysteine and the conserved F or W are not part of the CDR3 here. Clone size is not always given. Where it is, it says once, few, many or a class for expanded clones.

j_call clone_size v_call cdr3_aa
TRBJ2-5 many TRBV20-1 SVLSIGGETQY
TRBJ2-2 many TRBV20-1 SATGTPNTGELF
TRBJ2-7 many TRBV5-1 ASSFAGIYEQY
TRBJ2-1 many TRBV12-5 ASGFLETNEQF
TRBJ2-7 many TRBV12-3/TRBV12-4 ASRATIRGPREQY
TRBJ2-7 many TRBV7-6 ASSRDPGTGAHEQY
TRBJ1-6 - TRBV5-1 ASSVDRGGSPLH
TRBJ1-6 many TRBV2 ASRRGFGNSPLH
TRBJ2-7 many TRBV30 AWTTGDEQY
TRBJ1-1 many TRBV20-1 SARRNTEAF
TRBJ2-3 many TRBV20-1 SAHSRASRGYTQY
TRBJ2-5 many TRBV5-1 ASSGASGGAPETQY
TRBJ1-2 many TRBV29-1 SVEGQGTGGYT
TRBJ2-1 many TRBV11-2 ASSLDGGAGDEQF
TRBJ2-4 many TRBV7-9 ASSLDSGGGNIQY
TRBJ2-5 many TRBV11-2 ASSPGTGKETQY
TRBJ1-2 many TRBV11-2 ASSLADDASGGYT
TRBJ2-7 many TRBV4-3 ASSQDHRGPEQY
TRBJ2-7 many TRBV3-1 ASSQEGAYEQY
TRBJ2-2 many TRBV7-3 ASSLTGGATGELF
TRBJ2-1 many TRBV5-1 ASSYRTENEQF
TRBJ1-2 many TRBV11-2 ASRPLTANYGYT
TRBJ2-7 many TRBV10-2 ASNTGSRAYEQY
TRBJ2-1 many TRBV14 ASSQPGAGKGNEQF
TRBJ2-6 many TRBV27 PIIPGRPSGANVLT
TRBJ1-5 many TRBV10-3 AISESVSDQPQH
TRBJ2-5 many TRBV2 ASSESQRETQY
TRBJ1-2 few TRBV12-3/TRBV12-4 ASSPGRYYGYT
TRBJ1-2 many TRBV7-2 ASSLDRHYGYT
TRBJ2-5 many TRBV7-3 ASSDPQDGGQTQY
TRBJ2-7 many TRBV12-3/TRBV12-4 ASTLQSGTPI
TRBJ1-2 many TRBV7-9 ASSLRGLNGYT
TRBJ1-1 many TRBV20-1 SARVAGGQDTEAF
TRBJ2-2 many TRBV11-2 ARSHPRRGGEGLGTGELF
TRBJ2-1 many TRBV30 AWSQGYRYNEQF
TRBJ2-5 many TRBV5-6 ASTIGAQETQY
TRBJ1-2 many TRBV6-1 ASRIRGLDYGYT
TRBJ1-1 many TRBV7-4 ASREDVMNTEAF
TRBJ1-6 many TRBV2 ASRRPEKNSPLH
TRBJ2-5 many TRBV20-1 SARELPSGGGQETQY
TRBJ2-4 many TRBV10-3 AISESQALAKNIQY
TRBJ2-3 many TRBV10-2 ASSDPESGTQY
TRBJ1-2 many TRBV5-4 ASSSDRGNWGYT
TRBJ2-1 many TRBV20-1 SARVLPNNEQF
TRBJ1-4 many TRBV6-5 ASSPGTANEKLF
TRBJ1-6 many TRBV12-3/TRBV12-4 ASSFPGQFSSLH
TRBJ2-1 many TRBV24-1 ATSPGQGRNNEQF
TRBJ2-5 - TRBV2 ASASGPRETQY
TRBJ1-1 many TRBV6-1 ASSGTVNTEAF
TRBJ1-1 many TRBV10-3 AIGGHVGTEAY